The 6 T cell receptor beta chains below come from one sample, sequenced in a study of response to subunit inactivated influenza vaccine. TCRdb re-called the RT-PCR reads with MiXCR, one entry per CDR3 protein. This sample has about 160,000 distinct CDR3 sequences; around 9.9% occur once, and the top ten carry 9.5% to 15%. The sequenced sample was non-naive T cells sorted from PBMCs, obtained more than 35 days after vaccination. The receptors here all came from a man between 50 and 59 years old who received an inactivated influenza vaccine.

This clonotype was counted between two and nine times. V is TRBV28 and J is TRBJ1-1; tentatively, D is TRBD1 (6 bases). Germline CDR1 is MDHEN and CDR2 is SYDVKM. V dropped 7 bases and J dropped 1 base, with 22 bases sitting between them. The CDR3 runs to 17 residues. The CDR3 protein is CASTPRFNRVGNTEAFF. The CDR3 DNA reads TGTGCCAGCACTCCACGATTTAACAGGGTGGGGAACACTGAAGCTTTCTTT.

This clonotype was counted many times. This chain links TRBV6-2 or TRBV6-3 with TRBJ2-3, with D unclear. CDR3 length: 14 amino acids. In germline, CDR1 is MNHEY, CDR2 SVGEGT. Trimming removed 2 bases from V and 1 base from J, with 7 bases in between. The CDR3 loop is CASSYVYGTDTQYF. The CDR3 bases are TGTGCCAGCAGTTACGTCTACGGCACAGATACGCAGTATTTT.

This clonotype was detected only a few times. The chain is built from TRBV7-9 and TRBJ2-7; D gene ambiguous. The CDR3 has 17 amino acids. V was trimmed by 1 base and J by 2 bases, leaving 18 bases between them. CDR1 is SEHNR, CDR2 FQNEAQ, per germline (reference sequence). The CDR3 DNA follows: TGTGCCAGCAGCTTAGTAACTTGGGGATCATTCACCTACGAGCAGTACTTC. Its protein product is CASSLVTWGSFTYEQYF.

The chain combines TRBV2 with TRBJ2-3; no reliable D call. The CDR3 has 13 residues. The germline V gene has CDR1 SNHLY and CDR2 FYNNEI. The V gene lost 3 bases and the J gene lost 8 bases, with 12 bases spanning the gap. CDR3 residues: CASSDYRWGTQYF. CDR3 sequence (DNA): TGTGCCAGCAGTGATTATAGATGGGGTACGCAGTATTTT.

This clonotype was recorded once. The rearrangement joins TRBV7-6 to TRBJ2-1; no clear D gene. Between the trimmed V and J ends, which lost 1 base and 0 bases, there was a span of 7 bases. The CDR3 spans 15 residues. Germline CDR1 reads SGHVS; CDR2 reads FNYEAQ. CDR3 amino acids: CASSLEQSSYNEQFF. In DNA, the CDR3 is TGTGCCAGCAGCTTAGAACAGAGCTCCTACAATGAGCAGTTCTTC.

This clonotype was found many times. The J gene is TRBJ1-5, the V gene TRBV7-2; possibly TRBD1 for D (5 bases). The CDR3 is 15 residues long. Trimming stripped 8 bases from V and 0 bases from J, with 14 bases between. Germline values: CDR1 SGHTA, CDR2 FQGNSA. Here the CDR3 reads CASRAGVYSNQPQHF. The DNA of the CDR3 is TGTGCCAGCCGAGCGGGGGTATATAGCAATCAGCCCCAGCATTTT.